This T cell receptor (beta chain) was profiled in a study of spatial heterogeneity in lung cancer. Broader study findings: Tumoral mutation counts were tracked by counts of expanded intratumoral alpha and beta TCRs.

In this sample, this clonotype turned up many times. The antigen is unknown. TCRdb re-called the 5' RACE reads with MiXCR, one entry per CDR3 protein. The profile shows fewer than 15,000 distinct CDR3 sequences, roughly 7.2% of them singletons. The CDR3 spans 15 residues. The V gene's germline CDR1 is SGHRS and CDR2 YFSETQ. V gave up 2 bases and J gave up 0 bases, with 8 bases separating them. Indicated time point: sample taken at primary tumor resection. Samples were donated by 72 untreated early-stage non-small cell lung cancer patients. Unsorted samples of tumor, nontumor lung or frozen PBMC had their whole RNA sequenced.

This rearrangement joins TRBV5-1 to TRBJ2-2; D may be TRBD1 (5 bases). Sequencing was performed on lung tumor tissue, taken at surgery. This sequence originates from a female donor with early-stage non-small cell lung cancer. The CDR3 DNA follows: TGCGCCAGCAGCTTCCAGGGCGCGAACACCGGGGAGCTGTTTTTT. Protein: CASSFQGANTGELFF.